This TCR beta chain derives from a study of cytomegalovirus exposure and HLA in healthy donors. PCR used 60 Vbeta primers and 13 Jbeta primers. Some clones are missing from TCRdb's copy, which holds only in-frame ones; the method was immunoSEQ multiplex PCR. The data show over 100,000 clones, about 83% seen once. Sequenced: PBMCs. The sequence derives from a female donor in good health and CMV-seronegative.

The CDR3 DNA reads TGTGCCAGCAGTTACCCCGCCGGGGGGCGTACAGATACGCAGTATTTT. Its translation: CASSYPAGGRTDTQYF. V is TRBV6-5 and J is TRBJ2-3; D may be TRBD2 (7 bases). The CDR3 sequence is 16 residues long. The germline V and J ends were trimmed by 2 bases and 3 bases, with 15 bases remaining between them. Germline CDR1 and CDR2: MNHEY and SVGAGI.